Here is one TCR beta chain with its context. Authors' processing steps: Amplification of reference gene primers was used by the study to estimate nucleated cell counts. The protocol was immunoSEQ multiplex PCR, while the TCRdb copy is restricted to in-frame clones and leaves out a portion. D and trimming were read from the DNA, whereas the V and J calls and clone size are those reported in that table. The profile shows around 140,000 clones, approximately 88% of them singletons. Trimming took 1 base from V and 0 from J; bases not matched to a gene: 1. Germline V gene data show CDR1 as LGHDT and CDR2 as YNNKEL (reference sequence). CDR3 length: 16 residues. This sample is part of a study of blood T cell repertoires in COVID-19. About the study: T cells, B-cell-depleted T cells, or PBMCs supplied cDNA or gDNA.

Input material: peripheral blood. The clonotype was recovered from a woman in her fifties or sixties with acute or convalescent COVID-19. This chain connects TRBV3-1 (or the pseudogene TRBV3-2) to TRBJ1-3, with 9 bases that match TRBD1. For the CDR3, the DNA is TGTGCCAGCAGCCAAGGGGGACAGGGCTCTGGAAACACCATATATTTT. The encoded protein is CASSQGGQGSGNTIYF.